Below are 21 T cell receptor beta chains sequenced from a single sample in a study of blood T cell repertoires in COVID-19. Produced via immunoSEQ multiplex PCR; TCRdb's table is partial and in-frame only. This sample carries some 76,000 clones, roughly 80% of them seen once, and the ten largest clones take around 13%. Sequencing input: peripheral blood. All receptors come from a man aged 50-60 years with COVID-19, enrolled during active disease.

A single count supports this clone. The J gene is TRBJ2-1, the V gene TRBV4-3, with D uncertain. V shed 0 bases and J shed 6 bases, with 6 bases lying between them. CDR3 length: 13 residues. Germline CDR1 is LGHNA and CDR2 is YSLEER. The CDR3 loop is CASSQDSSNEQFF. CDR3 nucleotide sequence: TGCGCCAGCAGCCAAGATTCATCCAATGAGCAGTTCTTC.

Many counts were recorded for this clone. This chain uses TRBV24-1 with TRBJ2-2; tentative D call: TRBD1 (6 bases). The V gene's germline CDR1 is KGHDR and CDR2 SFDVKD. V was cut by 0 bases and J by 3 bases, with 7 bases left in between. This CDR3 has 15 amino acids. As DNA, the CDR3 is TGTGCCACCAGTGATTTGGGGGGCGACACCGGGGAGCTGTTTTTT. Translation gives CATSDLGGDTGELFF.

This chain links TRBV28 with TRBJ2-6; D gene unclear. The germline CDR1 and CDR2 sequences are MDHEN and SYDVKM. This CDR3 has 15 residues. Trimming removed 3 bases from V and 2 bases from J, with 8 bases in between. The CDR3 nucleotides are TGTGCCAGCAGTTTGCAGGAACCTGGGGCCAACGTCCTGACTTTC. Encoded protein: CASSLQEPGANVLTF.

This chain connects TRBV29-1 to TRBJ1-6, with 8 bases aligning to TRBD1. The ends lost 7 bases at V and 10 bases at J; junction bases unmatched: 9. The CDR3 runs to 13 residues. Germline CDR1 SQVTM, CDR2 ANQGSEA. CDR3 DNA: TGCAGCGCAGGACAGGGTATCGGATCACCCCTCCACTTT. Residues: CSAGQGIGSPLHF. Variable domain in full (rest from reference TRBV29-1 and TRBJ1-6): SAVISQKPSRDICQRGTSLTIQCQVDSQVTMMFWYRQQPGQSLTLIATANQGSEATYESGFVIDKFPISRPNLTFSTLTVSNMSPEDSSIYLCSAGQGIGSPLHFGNGTRLTVT.

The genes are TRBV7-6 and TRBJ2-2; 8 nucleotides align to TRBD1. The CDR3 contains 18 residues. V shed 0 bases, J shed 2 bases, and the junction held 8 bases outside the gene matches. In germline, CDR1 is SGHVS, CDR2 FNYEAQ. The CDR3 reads CASSLAVAGGTNTGELFF. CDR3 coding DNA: TGTGCCAGCAGCTTAGCGGTCGCAGGGGGCACTAACACCGGGGAGCTGTTTTTT.

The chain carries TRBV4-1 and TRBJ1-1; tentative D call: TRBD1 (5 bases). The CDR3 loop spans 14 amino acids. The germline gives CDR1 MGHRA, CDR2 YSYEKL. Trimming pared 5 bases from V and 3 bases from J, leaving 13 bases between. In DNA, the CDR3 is TGCGCCAGCAGCGTCTGGGCGGGGGACACTGAAGCTTTCTTT. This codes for CASSVWAGDTEAFF.

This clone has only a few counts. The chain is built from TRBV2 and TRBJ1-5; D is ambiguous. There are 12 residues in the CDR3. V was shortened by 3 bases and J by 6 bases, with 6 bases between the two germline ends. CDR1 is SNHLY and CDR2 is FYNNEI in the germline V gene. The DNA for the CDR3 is TGTGCCAGCAGTGATCTCCCTCAGCCCCAGCATTTT. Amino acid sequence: CASSDLPQPQHF.

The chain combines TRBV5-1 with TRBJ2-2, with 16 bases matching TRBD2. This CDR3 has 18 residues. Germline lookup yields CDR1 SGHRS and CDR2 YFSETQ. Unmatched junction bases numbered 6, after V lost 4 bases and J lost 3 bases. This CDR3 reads CASSTGLAGGSDTGELFF. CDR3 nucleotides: TGCGCCAGCAGCACGGGACTAGCGGGAGGGTCGGACACCGGGGAGCTGTTTTTT.

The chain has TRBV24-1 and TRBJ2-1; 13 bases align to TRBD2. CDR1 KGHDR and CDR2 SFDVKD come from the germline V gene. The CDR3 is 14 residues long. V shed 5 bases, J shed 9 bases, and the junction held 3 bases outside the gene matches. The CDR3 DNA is TGTGCCACCAGTGGCCGGACTAGCGGGAGTGAGCAGTTCTTC. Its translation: CATSGRTSGSEQFF.

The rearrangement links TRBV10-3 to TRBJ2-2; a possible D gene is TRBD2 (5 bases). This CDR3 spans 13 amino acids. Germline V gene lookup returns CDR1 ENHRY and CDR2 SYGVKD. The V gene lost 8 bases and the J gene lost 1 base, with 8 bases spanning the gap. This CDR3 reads CAIARENTGELFF. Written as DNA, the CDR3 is TGTGCCATCGCACGGGAGAACACCGGGGAGCTGTTTTTT.

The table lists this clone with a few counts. CDR3 bases: TGCGCCAGCAGTCAATCGACAGAGGCCGGAGATACCGGGGAGCTGTTTTTT. Translated: CASSQSTEAGDTGELFF. The rearrangement uses TRBV23-1 and TRBJ2-2; weak D call: TRBD1 (5 bases). TRBV23-1 qualifies as an ORF whose function is uncertain. With 0 bases removed from V and 5 bases from J, the gap between germline ends came to 16 bases. The CDR3 spans 17 residues.

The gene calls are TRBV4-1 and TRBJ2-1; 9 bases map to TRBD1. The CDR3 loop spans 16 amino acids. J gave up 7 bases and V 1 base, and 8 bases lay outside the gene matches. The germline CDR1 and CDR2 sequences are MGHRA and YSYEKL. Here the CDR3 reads CASSQVGTGFRNEQFF. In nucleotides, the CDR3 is TGCGCCAGCAGCCAAGTTGGGACAGGGTTCAGAAATGAGCAGTTCTTC.

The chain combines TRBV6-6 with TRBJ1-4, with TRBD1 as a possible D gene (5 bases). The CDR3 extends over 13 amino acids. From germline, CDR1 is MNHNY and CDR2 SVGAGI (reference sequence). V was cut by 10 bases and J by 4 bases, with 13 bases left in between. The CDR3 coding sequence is TGTGCCACCCGGAGGGGTCTTAATGAAAAACTGTTTTTT. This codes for CATRRGLNEKLFF.

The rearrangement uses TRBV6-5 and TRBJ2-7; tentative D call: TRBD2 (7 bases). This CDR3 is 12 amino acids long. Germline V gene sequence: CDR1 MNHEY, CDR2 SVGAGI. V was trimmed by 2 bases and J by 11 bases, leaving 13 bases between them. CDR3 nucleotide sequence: TGTGCCAGCAGTTACGGGCGGGGGCCTGAGTACTTC. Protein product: CASSYGRGPEYF.

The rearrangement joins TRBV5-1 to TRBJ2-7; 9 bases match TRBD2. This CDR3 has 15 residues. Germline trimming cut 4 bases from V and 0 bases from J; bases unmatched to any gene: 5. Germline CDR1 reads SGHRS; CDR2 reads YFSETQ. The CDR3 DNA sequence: TGCGCCAGCAGCAAGACTAGCGGAGACTCCTACGAGCAGTACTTC. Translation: CASSKTSGDSYEQYF.

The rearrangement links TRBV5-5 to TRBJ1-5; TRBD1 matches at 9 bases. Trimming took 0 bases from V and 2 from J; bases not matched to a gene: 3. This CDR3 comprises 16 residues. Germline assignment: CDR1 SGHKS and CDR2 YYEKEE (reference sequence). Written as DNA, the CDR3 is TGTGCCAGCAGCTTGGCGCGGACAGGGGGCAATCAGCCCCAGCATTTT. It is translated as CASSLARTGGNQPQHF.

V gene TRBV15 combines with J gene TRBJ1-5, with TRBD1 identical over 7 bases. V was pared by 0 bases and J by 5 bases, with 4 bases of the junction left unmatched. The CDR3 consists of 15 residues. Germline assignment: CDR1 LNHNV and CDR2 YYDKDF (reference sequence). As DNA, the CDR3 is TGTGCCACCAGCAGAGATCCAGGGGGAGATCAGCCCCAGCATTTT. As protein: CATSRDPGGDQPQHF.

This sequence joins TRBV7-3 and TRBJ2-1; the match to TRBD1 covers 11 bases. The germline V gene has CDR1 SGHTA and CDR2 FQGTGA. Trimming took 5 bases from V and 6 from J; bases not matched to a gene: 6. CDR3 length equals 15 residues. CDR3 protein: CASSPTGTGGNEQFF. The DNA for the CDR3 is TGTGCCAGCAGCCCGACCGGGACAGGGGGCAATGAGCAGTTCTTC.

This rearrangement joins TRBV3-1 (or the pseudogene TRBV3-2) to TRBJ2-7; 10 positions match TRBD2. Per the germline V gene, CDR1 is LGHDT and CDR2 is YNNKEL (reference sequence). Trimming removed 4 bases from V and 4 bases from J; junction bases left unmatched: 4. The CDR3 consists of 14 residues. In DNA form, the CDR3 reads TGTGCCAGCAGCCTATCTAGCGGGAGATACGAGCAGTACTTC. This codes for CASSLSSGRYEQYF.

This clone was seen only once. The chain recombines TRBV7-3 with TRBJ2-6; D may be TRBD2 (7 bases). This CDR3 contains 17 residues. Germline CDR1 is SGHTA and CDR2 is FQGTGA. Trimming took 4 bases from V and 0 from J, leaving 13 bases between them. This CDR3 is CASSSDGGRSGANVLTF. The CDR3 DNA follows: TGTGCCAGCAGCTCAGACGGGGGGCGCTCTGGGGCCAACGTCCTGACTTTC.

The CDR3 loop is CSPRGAGGEQFF. In DNA form, the CDR3 reads TGCAGCCCTCGCGGGGCAGGGGGCGAGCAGTTCTTC. The rearrangement uses TRBV29-1 and TRBJ2-1, with TRBD1 matching 8 bases. The length of the CDR3 is 12 residues. V lost 8 bases and J lost 10; bases outside the gene matches: 10. CDR1 is SQVTM, CDR2 ANQGSEA, per germline.